The T cell receptor (beta chain) under discussion was sequenced for a study of T cell responses to AZD1222 COVID-19 vaccine. Overall study results and limits: Spike-specific TCR breadth and depth rose after two AZD1222 doses. The peak T cell response came first, and repertoires were sampled only after it. Dominant at 160-218 and 743-854, vaccine-associated CD4 TCRs also spanned spike. Baseline serology detected seropositivity in only a handful of AZD1222 recipients.

Produced via immunoSEQ multiplex PCR; TCRdb's table is partial and in-frame only. The repertoire holds some 110,000 clones, with around 89% as singletons. The CDR3 sequence is 12 residues long. V lost 3 bases and J 3 bases, leaving 6 bases between the germline ends. Germline CDR1 SGHVS, CDR2 FQNEAQ. In the case of this clone: Its specificity is not known.

The chain links TRBV7-8 to TRBJ2-7; no clear D gene. The sample was peripheral blood, taken on day 0 of AZD1222 vaccination. The source of this sequence is an adult in good health. Written as DNA, the CDR3 is TGTGCCAGCAGCTTTGACCTCTACGAGCAGTACTTC. Translated: CASSFDLYEQYF. Based on the CDR3 plus reference TRBV7-8 and TRBJ2-7, the full variable domain is GAGVSQSPRYKVAKRGQDVALRCDPISGHVSLFWYQQALGQGPEFLTYFQNEAQLDKSGLPSDRFFAERPEGSVSTLKIQRTQQEDSAVYLCASSFDLYEQYFGPGTRLTVT.